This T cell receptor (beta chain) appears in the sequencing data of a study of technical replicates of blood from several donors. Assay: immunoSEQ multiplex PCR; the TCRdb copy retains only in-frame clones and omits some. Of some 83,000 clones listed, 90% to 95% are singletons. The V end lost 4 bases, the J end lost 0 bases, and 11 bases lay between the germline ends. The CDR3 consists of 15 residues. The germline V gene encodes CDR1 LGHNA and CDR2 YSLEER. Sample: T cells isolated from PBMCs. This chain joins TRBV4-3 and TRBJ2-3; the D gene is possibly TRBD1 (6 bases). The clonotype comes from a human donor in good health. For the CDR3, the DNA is TGCGCCAGCAGCCTCTCACAGGGTAGCACAGATACGCAGTATTTT. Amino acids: CASSLSQGSTDTQYF.